This TCR beta chain was sequenced in a study of cytomegalovirus exposure and HLA in healthy donors. Donors likely had unrecorded immune exposures despite being nominally healthy when sampled. There are 15 residues in the CDR3. The germline CDR1 and CDR2 sequences are SGHNT and YYREEE (reference sequence). V trimming: 1 base; J trimming: 4 bases; junction bases outside the gene matches: 3. The PCR had 60 Vbeta and 13 Jbeta primers. The data were produced by immunoSEQ multiplex PCR, yet TCRdb's version contains in-frame clones alone and is incomplete. Of 130,000 or so clones in the sample, over 65% were seen once.

The sequencing input was PBMCs. The chain recombines TRBV5-4 with TRBJ2-5; 11 nucleotides agree with TRBD2. The origin of this receptor is a man aged 40-49 years in good health and CMV-seronegative. CDR3 sequence (DNA): TGTGCCAGCAGCTTGAATAGCGGGGGGGCAGAGACCCAGTACTTC. Its protein is CASSLNSGGAETQYF.